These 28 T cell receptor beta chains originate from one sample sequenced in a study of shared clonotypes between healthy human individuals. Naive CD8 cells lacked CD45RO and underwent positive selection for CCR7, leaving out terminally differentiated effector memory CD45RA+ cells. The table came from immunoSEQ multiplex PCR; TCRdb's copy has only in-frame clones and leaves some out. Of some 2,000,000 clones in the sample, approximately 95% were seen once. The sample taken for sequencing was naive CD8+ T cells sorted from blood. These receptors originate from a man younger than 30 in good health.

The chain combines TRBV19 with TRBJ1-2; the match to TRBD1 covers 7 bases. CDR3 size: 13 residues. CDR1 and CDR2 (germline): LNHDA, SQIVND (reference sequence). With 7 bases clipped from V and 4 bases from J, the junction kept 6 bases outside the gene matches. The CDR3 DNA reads TGTGCCAGTATCGACAGGGTGGGCTATGGCTACACCTTC. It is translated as CASIDRVGYGYTF.

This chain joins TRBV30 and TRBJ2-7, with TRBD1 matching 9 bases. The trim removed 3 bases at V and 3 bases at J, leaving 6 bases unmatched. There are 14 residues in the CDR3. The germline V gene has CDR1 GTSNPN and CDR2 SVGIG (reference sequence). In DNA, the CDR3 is TGTGCCTGGAGCCCAGGACAGGGGCTCTACGAGCAGTACTTC. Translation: CAWSPGQGLYEQYF.

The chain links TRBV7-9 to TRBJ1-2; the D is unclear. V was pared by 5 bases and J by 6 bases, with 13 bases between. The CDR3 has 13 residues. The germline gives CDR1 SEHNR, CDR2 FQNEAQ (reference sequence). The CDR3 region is CASSLGPGNGYTF. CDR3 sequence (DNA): TGTGCCAGCAGCCTAGGACCCGGGAATGGCTACACCTTC.

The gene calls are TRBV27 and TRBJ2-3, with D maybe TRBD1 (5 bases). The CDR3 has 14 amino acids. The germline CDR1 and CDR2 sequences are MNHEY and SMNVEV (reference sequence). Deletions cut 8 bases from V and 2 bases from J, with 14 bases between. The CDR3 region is CASATGFPTDTQYF. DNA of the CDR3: TGTGCCAGCGCTACAGGTTTTCCCACAGATACGCAGTATTTT.

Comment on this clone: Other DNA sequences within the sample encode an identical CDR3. CDR3 protein: CASSVVGGQETQYF. The CDR3 bases are TGTGCCAGCAGCGTAGTAGGAGGCCAAGAGACCCAGTACTTC. The chain carries TRBV9 and TRBJ2-5, with a tentative D call TRBD2 (5 bases). Deletions cut 0 bases from V and 1 base from J, with 7 bases between. This CDR3 comprises 14 residues. CDR1 is SGDLS, CDR2 YYNGEE, per germline.

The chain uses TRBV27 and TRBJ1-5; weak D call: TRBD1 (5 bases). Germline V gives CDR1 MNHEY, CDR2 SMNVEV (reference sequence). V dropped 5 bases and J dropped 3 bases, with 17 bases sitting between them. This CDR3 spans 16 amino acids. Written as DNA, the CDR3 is TGTGCCAGCAGTCCCGCGGGGGGAAGGGACAATCAGCCCCAGCATTTT. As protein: CASSPAGGRDNQPQHF.

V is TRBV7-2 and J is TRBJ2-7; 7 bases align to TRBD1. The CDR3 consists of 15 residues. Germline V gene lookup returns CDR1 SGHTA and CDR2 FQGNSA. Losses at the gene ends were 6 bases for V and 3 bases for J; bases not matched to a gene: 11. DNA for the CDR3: TGTGCCAGCAGTAATCTGCCGGGACAGCTCTACGAGCAGTACTTC. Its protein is CASSNLPGQLYEQYF.

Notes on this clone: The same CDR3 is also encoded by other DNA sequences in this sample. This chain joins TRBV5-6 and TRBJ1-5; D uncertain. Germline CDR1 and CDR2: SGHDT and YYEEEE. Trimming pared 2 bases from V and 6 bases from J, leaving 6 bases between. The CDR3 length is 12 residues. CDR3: CASSLLGQPQHF. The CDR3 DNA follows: TGTGCCAGCAGCTTACTGGGTCAGCCCCAGCATTTT. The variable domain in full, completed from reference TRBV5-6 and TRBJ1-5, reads DAGVTQSPTHLIKTRGQQVTLRCSPKSGHDTVSWYQQALGQGPQFIFQYYEEEERQRGNFPDRFSGHQFPNYSSELNVNALLLGDSALYLCASSLLGQPQHFGDGTRLSIL.

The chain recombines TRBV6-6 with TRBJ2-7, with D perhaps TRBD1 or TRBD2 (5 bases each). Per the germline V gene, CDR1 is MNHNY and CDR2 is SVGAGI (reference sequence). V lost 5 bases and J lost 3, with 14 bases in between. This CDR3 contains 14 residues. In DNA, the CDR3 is TGTGCCAGCAGTCCCGGGACGGTATACTACGAGCAGTACTTC. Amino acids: CASSPGTVYYEQYF.

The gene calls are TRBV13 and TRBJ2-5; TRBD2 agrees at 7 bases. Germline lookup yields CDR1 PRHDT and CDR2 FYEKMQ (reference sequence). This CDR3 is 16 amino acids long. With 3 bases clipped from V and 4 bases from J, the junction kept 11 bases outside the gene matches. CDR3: CASSFGEAGDRETQYF. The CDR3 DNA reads TGTGCCAGCAGCTTCGGGGAGGCGGGAGATCGAGAGACCCAGTACTTC.

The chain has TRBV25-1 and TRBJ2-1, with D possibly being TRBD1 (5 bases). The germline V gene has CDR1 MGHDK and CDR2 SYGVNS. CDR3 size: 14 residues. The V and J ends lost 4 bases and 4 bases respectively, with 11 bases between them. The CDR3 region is CASSGERGYNEQFF. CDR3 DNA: TGTGCCAGCAGTGGGGAAAGGGGTTACAATGAGCAGTTCTTC.

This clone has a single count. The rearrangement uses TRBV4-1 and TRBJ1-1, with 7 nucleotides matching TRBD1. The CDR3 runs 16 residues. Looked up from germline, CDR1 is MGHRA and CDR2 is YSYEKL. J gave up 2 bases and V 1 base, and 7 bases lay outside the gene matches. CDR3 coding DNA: TGCGCCAGCAGCCAAGGGGTGACAGGGTTTAACACTGAAGCTTTCTTT. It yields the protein CASSQGVTGFNTEAFF.

The CDR3 spells CASSAILYEQYF. Written as DNA, the CDR3 is TGTGCCAGCAGTGCCATCTTGTACGAGCAGTACTTC. The V and J genes are TRBV2 and TRBJ2-7, with D hard to call. CDR3 size: 12 residues. V lost 4 bases and J lost 4, with 8 bases in between. The germline gives CDR1 SNHLY, CDR2 FYNNEI.

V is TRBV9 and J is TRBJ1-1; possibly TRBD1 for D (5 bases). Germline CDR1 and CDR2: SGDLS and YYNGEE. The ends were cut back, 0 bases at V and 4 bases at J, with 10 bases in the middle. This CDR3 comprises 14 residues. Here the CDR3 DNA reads TGTGCCAGCAGCGTAGCTCTAGGGGCCACTGAAGCTTTCTTT. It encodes CASSVALGATEAFF. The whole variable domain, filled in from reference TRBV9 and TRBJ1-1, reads DSGVTQTPKHLITATGQRVTLRCSPRSGDLSVYWYQQSLDQGLQFLIQYYNGEERAKGNILERFSAQQFPDLHSELNLSSLELGDSALYFCASSVALGATEAFFGQGTRLTVV.

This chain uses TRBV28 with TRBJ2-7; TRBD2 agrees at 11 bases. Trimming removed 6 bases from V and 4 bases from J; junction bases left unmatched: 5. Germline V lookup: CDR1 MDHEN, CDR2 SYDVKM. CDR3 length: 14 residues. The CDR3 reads CASRLAGGPYEQYF. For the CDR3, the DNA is TGTGCCAGCAGGCTAGCGGGGGGACCTTACGAGCAGTACTTC.

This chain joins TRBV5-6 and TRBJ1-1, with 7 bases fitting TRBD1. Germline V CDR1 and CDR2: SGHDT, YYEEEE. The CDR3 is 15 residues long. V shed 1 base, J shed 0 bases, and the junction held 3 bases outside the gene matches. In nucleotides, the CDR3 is TGTGCCAGCAGCTTGCAGACAGGGCTGAACACTGAAGCTTTCTTT. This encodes CASSLQTGLNTEAFF.

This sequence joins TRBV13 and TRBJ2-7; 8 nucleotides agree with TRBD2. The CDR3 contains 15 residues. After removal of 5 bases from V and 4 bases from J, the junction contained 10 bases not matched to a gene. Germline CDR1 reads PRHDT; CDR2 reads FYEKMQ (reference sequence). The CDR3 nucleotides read TGTGCCAGCAGCCTTAGGGGACTAGGGCCATACGAGCAGTACTTC. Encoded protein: CASSLRGLGPYEQYF.

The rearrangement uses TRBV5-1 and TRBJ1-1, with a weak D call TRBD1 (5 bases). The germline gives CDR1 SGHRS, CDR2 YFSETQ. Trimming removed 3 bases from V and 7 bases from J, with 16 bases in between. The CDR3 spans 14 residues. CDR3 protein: CASSYDRAMLEAFF. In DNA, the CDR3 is TGCGCCAGCAGCTACGACAGAGCTATGCTTGAAGCTTTCTTT.

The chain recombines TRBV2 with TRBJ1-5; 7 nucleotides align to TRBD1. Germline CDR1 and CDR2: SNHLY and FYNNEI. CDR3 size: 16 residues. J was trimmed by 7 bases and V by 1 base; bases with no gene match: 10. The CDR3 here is CASSEGTLGGAQPQHF. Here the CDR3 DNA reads TGTGCCAGCAGTGAAGGTACCCTAGGGGGCGCACAGCCCCAGCATTTT.

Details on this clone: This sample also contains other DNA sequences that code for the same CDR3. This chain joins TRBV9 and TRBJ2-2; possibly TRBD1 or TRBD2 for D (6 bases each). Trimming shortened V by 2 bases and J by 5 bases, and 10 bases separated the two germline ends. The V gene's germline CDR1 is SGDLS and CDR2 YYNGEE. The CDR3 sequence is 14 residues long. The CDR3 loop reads CASSVGGGTGELFF. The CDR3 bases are TGTGCCAGCAGCGTTGGAGGGGGAACCGGGGAGCTGTTTTTT.

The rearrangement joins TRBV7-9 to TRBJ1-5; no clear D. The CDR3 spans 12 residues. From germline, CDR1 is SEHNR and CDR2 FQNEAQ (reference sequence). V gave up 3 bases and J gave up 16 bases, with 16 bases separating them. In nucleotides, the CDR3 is TGTGCCAGCAGCTTCAAGCCAGGAGAGTTACATTTT. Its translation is CASSFKPGELHF.

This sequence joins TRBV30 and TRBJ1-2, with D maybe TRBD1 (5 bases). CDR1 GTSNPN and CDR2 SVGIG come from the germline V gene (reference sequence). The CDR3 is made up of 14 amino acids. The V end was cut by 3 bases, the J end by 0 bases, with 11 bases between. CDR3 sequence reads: CAWRGVRSNYGYTF. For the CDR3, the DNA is TGTGCCTGGAGGGGGGTGAGATCTAACTATGGCTACACCTTC.

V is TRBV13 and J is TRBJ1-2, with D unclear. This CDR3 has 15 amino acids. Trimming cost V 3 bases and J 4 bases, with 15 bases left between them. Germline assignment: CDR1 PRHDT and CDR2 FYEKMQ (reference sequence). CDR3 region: CASSFQGFFGYGYTF. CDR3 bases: TGTGCCAGCAGCTTCCAAGGGTTTTTCGGCTATGGCTACACCTTC. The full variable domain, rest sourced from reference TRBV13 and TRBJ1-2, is AAGVIQSPRHLIKEKRETATLKCYPIPRHDTVYWYQQGPGQDPQFLISFYEKMQSDKGSIPDRFSAQQFSDYHSELNMSSLELGDSALYFCASSFQGFFGYGYTFGSGTRLTVV.

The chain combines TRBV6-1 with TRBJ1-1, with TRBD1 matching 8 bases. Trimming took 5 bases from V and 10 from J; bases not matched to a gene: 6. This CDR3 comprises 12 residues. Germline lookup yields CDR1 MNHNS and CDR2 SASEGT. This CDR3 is CASSIQGVGAFF. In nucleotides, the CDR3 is TGTGCCAGCAGTATACAGGGGGTGGGAGCTTTCTTT.

The CDR3 DNA reads TGTGCCAGCAGCCTCCCGAGCTTGGCGGGGGATTTGCAAGAGACCCAGTACTTC. It codes for CASSLPSLAGDLQETQYF. The chain has TRBV7-9 and TRBJ2-5, with 7 positions matching TRBD2. Unmatched junction bases numbered 17, after V lost 5 bases and J lost 2 bases. Germline lookup yields CDR1 SEHNR and CDR2 FQNEAQ (reference sequence). CDR3 length equals 18 residues.

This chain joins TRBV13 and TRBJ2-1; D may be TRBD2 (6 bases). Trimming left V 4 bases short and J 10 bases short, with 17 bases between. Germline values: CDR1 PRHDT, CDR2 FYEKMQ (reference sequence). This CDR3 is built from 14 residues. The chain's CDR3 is CASSSKSGLAEQFF. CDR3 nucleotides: TGTGCCAGCAGCTCCAAGTCCGGCCTAGCGGAGCAGTTCTTC.

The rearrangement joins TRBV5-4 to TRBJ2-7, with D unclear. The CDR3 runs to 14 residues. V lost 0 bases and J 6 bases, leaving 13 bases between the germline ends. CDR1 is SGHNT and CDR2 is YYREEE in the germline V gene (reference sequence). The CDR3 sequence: CASSLGRIRCEQYF. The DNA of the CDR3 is TGTGCCAGCAGCTTGGGGCGGATCCGGTGCGAGCAGTACTTC.

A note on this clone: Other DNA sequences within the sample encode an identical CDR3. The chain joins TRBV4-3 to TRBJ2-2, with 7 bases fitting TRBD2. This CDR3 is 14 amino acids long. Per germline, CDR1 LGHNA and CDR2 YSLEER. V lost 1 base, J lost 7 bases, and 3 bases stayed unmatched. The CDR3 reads CASSQVGGSGELFF. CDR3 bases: TGCGCCAGCAGCCAAGTGGGCGGGAGCGGGGAGCTGTTTTTT.